This T cell receptor (beta chain) was captured in a study of read filtering for tumor transcriptome and immune sequencing. Study-wide findings and caveats: In IR-seq, single-read clonotypes were roughly 80% of clonotypes but roughly 3.5% of reads.

Many counts were recorded for this clonotype. The antigen is unknown. This library used roughly 430 ng RNA and molecular barcoded adaptors spanning alpha/delta and beta/gamma chains. TCRdb passed the reads through MiXCR, listing each CDR3 protein once. Of about 54,000 distinct CDR3 sequences in the sample, 9% to 15% were seen once. The V end was cut by 5 bases, the J end by 0 bases, with 10 bases between. Germline CDR1 SQVTM, CDR2 ANQGSEA. The CDR3 is 13 amino acids. The sample taken for sequencing was a population of CD138-negative cells sorted from bone marrow. The receptor was isolated from a donor at least 40 years old with multiple myeloma. V gene TRBV29-1 combines with J gene TRBJ1-1; no firm D call. The CDR3 loop is CSVKRLMNTEAFF. Written as DNA, the CDR3 is TGCAGCGTTAAACGGCTTATGAACACTGAAGCTTTCTTT.